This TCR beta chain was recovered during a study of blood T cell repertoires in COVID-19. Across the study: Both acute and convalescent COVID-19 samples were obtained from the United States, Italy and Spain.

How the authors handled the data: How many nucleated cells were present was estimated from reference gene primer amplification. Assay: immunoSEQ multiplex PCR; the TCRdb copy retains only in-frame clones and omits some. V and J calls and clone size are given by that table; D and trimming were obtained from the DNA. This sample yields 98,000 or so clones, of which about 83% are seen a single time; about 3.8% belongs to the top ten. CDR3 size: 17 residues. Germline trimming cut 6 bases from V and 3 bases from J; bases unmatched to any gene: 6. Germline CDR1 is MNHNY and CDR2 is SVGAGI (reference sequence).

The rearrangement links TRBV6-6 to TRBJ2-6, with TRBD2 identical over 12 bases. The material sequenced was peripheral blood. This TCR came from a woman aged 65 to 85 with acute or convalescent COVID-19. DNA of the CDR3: TGTGCCAGCAGCCGACTAGCGGGGGTGGTTGGGGCCAACGTCCTGACTTTC. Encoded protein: CASSRLAGVVGANVLTF.